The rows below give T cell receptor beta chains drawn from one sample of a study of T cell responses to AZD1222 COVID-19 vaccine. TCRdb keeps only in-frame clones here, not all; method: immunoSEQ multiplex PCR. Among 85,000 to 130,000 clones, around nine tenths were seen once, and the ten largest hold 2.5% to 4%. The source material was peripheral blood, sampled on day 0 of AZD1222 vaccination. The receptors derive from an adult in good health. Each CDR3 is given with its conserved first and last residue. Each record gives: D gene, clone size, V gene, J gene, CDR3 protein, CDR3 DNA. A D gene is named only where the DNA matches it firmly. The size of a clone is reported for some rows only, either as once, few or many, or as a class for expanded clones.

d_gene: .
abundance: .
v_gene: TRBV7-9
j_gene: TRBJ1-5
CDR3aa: CASSSFGGPANQPQHF
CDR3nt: TGTGCCAGCAGCTCCTTTGGGGGCCCCGCAAATCAGCCCCAGCATTTT

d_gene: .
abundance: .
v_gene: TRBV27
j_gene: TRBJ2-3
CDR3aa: CASSPPRGLTDTQYF
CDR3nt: TGTGCCAGCAGTCCCCCCCGAGGGTTGACAGATACGCAGTATTTT

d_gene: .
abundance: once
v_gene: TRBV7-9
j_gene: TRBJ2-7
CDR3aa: CASSLATGTKLGEQYF
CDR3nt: TGTGCCAGCAGCTTGGCTACCGGGACCAAACTGGGAGAGCAGTACTTC

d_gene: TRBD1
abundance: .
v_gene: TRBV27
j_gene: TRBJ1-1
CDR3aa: CASSSYRGAENTEAFF
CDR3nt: TGTGCCAGCAGTTCGTACAGGGGTGCGGAGAACACTGAAGCTTTCTTT

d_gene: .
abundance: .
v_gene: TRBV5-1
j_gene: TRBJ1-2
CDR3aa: CASRPGASYGYTF
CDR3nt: TGCGCCAGCAGGCCGGGGGCGAGCTATGGCTACACCTTC

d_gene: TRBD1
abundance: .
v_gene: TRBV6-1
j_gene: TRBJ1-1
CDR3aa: CASSERTGQLGEAFF
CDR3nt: TGTGCCAGCAGTGAACGGACAGGGCAATTGGGTGAAGCTTTCTTT

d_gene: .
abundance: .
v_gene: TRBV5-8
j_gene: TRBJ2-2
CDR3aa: CASSRGEGRGTGELFF
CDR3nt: TGTGCCAGCAGCCGGGGAGAGGGGAGAGGGACCGGGGAGCTGTTTTTT

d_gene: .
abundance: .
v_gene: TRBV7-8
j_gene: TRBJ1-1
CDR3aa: CASSEESGRNTEAFF
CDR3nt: TGTGCCAGCTCCGAGGAATCGGGAAGGAACACTGAAGCTTTCTTT

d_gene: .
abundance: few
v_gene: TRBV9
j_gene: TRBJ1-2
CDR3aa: CASSDGSYGYTF
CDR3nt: TGTGCCAGCAGCGATGGGAGTTATGGCTACACCTTC

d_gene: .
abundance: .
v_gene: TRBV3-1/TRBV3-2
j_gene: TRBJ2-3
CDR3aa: CASSQASTDTQYF
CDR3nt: TGTGCCAGCAGCCAAGCTAGCACAGATACGCAGTATTTT

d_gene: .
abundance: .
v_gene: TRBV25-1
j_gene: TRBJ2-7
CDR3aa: CASTPDRFSYEQYF
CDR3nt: TGTGCCAGCACCCCCGACAGGTTTTCCTACGAGCAGTACTTC

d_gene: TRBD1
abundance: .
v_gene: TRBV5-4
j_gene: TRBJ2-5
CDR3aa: CASSNRDRDPKETQYF
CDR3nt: TGTGCCAGCAGCAACCGGGACAGGGACCCAAAAGAGACCCAGTACTTC

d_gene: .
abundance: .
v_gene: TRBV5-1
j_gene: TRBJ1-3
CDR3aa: CASSLGPVSSGNTIYF
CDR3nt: TGCGCCAGCAGCTTGGGTCCAGTGAGCTCTGGAAACACCATATATTTT

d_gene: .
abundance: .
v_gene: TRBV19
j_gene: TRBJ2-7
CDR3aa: CASSSGPQSYEQYF
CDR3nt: TGTGCCAGTAGTTCCGGGCCCCAATCCTACGAGCAGTACTTC

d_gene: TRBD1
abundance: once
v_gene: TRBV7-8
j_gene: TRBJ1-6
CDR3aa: CASSEQGRRGSPLHF
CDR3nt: TGTGCCAGCAGCGAACAGGGGCGCCGGGGTTCACCCCTCCACTTT

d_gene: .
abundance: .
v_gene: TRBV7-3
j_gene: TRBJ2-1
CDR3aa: CASSLLFGGEQFF
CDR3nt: TGTGCCAGCAGCTTATTGTTCGGGGGTGAGCAGTTCTTC

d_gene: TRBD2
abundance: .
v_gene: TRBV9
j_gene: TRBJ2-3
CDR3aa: CASSVLAGGTDTQYF
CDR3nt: TGTGCCAGCAGCGTCCTAGCGGGGGGCACAGATACGCAGTATTTT

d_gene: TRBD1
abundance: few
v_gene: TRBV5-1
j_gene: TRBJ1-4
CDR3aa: CASSLGGQGREKLFF
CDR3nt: TGCGCCAGCAGCTTGGGGGGACAGGGACGTGAAAAACTGTTTTTT

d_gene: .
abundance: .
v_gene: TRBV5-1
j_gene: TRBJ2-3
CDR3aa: CASSLEGLNADTQYF
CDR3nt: TGCGCCAGCAGCTTGGAGGGACTGAACGCAGATACGCAGTATTTT

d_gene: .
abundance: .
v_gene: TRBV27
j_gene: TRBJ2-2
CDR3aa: CASSLVLRSGELFF
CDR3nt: TGTGCCAGCAGTTTAGTGCTAAGGTCCGGGGAGCTGTTTTTT

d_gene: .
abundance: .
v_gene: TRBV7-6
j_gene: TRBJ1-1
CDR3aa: CASSLIRGNTEAFF
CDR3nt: TGTGCCAGCAGCTTAATCAGGGGGAACACTGAAGCTTTCTTT

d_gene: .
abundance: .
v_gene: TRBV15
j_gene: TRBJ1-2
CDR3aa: CATSRGGAGHNYGYTF
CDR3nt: TGTGCCACCAGCAGAGGTGGAGCAGGGCACAACTATGGCTACACCTTC

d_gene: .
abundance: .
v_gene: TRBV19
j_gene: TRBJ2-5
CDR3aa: CASSRDTEETQYF
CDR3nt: TGTGCCAGTAGTCGGGACACGGAAGAGACCCAGTACTTC

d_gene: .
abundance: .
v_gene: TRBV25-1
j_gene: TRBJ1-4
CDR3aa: CASSEWAPSRVEKLFF
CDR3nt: TGTGCCAGCAGTGAATGGGCCCCCTCGAGAGTTGAAAAACTGTTTTTT

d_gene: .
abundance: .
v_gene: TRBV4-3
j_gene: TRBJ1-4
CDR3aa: CASSQDLAEKLFF
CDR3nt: TGCGCCAGCAGCCAAGATCTTGCGGAAAAACTGTTTTTT

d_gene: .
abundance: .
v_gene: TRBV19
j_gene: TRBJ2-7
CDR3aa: CASSSVPTYEQYF
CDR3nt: TGTGCCAGTAGTAGCGTACCTACCTACGAGCAGTACTTC

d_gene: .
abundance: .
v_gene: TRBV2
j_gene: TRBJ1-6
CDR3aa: CASSDDGLAVGSPLHF
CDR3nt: TGTGCCAGCAGTGATGACGGTCTTGCAGTGGGTTCACCCCTCCACTTT

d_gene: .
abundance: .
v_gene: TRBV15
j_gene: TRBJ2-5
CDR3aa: CATSRDRQQETQYF
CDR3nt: TGTGCCACCAGCAGGGACAGACAGCAAGAGACCCAGTACTTC

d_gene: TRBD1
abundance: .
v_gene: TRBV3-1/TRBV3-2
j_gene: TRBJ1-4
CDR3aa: CASSQAPGQGYEKLFF
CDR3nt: TGTGCCAGCAGCCAAGCCCCGGGACAGGGGTATGAAAAACTGTTTTTT

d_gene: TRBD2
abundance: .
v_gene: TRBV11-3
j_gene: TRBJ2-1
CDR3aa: CASSSLAGSDEQFF
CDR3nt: TGTGCCAGCAGCTCTTTAGCGGGGTCCGATGAGCAGTTCTTC